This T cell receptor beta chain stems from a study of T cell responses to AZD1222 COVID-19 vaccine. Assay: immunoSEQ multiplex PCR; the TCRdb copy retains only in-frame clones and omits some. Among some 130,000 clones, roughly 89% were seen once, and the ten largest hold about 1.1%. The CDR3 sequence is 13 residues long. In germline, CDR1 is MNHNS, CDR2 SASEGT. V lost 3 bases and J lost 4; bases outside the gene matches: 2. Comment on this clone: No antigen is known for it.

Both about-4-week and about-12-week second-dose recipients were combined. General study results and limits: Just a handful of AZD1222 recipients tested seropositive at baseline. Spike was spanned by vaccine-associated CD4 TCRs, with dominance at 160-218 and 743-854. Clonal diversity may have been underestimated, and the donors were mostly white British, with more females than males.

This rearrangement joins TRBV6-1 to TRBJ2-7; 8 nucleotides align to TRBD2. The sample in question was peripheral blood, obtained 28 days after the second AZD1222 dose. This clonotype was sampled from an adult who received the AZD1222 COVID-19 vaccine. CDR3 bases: TGTGCCAGCAGTGAGAGCGGGAGTTACGAGCAGTACTTC. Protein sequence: CASSESGSYEQYF.